The source of this TCR beta chain is a study of shared clonotypes between healthy human individuals. Recent vaccinations or acute infections were absent in the healthy HIV-negative adult donors. Original data processing: Filtering differed, since immunoSEQ gave only junction sequences and no quality scores. The table came from immunoSEQ multiplex PCR; TCRdb's copy has only in-frame clones and leaves some out. V, J and clone size derive from that table, while D and trimming were established from the DNA sequence. The sample includes a few million clones, 80% to 95% seen only once; the top ten take 0.3% to 0.4%. This clone turned up a few times. CDR1 and CDR2 from the germline V gene are MNHNS and SASEGT. With 6 bases clipped from V and 3 bases from J, the junction kept 2 bases outside the gene matches. The CDR3 loop spans 13 amino acids.

This receptor was obtained from a man younger than 35 in good health. Some clones in this sample may be carry-over from other donors' samples. The V gene is TRBV6-1, the J gene TRBJ1-5; TRBD1 aligns across 7 bases. Sequenced sample: naive CD4+ T cells from PBMCs. The subset here: CD45RA+ positively selected. CDR3 bases: TGTGCCAGCAGGACAGGGTTCAATCAGCCCCAGCATTTT. Its protein product is CASRTGFNQPQHF.